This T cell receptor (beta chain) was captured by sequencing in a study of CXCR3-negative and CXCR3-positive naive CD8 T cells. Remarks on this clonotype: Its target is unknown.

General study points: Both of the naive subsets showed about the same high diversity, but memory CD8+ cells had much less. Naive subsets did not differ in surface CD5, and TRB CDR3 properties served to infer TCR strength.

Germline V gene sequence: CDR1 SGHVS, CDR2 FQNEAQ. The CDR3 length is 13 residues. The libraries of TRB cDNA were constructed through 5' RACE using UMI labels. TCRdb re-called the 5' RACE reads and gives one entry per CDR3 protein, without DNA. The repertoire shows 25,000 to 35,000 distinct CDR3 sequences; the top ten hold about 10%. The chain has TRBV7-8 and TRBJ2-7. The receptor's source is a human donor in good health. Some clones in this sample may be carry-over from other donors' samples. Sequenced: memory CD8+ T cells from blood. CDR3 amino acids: CASSLAVPREQYF.